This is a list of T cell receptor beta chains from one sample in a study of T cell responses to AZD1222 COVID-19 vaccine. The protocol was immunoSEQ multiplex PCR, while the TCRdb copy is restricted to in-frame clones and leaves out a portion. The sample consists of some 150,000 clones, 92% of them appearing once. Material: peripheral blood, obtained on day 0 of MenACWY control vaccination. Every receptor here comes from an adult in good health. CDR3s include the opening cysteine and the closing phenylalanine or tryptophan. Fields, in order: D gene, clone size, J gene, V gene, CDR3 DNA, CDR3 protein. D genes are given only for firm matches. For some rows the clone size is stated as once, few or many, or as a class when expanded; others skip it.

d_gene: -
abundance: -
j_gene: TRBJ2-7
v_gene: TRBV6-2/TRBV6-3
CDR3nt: TGTGCCAGCAGTTACGAGGTCTACGAGCAGTACTTC
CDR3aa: CASSYEVYEQYF

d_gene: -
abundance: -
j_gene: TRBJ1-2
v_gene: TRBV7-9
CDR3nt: TGTGCCAGCAGCTTTGGGGGGATACCGAGAGAGGGCTACACCTTC
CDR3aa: CASSFGGIPREGYTF

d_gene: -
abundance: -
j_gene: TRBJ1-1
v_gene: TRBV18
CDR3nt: TGTGCCAGCTCACCAGTTCTAGGGAACACTGAAGCTTTCTTT
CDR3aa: CASSPVLGNTEAFF

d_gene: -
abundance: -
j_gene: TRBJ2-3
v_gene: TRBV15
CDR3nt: TGTGCCACCAGCAGAGATAGCGGAGGGGATACGCAGTATTTT
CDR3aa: CATSRDSGGDTQYF

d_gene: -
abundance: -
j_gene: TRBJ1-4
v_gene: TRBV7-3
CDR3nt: TGTGCCAGCAGCCAAGACAGTAATGAAAAACTGTTTTTT
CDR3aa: CASSQDSNEKLFF

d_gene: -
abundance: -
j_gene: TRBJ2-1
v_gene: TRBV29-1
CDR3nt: TGCAGCGTCCAGGGACTTCCACACTACAATGAGCAGTTCTTC
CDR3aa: CSVQGLPHYNEQFF

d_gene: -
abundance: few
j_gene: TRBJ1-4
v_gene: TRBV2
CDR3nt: TGTGCCAGTGGGGGAGGGGCGCGTGAAAAACTGTTTTTT
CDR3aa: CASGGGAREKLFF

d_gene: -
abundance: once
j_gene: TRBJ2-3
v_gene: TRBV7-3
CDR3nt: TGTGCCAGCAGCTTAGACCCAGGGCCTGCGGATACGCAGTATTTT
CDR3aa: CASSLDPGPADTQYF

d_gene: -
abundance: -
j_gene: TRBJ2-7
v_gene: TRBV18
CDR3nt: TGTGCCACCAAACCACCCACAGGGCTCAGCTCCTACGAGCAGTACTTC
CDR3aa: CATKPPTGLSSYEQYF

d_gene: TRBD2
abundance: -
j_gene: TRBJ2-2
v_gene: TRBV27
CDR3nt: TGTGCCAGCAGTTCCTACCAGACTAGCGGGCGCTATGGCACCGGGGAGCTGTTTTTT
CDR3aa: CASSSYQTSGRYGTGELFF

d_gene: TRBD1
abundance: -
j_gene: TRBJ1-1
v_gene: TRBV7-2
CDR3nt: TGTGCCAGCAGCCCTCGACAGGGGAGGCCGAACACTGAAGCTTTCTTT
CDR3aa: CASSPRQGRPNTEAFF

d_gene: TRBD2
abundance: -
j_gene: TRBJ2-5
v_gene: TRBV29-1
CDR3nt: TGCAGCGTTGAACTAGCGGGAACCCGGAAGACCCAGTACTTC
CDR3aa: CSVELAGTRKTQYF

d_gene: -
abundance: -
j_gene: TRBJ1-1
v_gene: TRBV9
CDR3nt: TGTGCCAGCAGCGGGACGGTTAACACTGAAGCTTTCTTT
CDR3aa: CASSGTVNTEAFF

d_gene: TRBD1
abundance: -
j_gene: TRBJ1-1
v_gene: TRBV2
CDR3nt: TGTGCCAGCAAGGGGGACAGGGGTGGGACTGAAGCTTTCTTT
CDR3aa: CASKGDRGGTEAFF

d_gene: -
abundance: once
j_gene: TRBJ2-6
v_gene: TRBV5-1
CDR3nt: TGCGCCAGCAGCTCATTGGGCACTGGGGCCAACGTCCTGACTTTC
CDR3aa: CASSSLGTGANVLTF

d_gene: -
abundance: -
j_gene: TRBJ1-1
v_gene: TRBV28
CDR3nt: TGTGCCAGCACCGGTGGGGCGGGTGTCGCTGAAGCTTTCTTT
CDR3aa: CASTGGAGVAEAFF

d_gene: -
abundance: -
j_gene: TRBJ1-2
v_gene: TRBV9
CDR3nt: TGTGCCAGCAGCGTAGGAAGGGAACCTGGCTACACCTTC
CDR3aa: CASSVGREPGYTF

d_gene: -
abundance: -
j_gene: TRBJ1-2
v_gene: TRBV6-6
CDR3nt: TGTGCCAGCAGTTACCCTCAGGGAAGAGAGGATGGCTACACCTTC
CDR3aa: CASSYPQGREDGYTF

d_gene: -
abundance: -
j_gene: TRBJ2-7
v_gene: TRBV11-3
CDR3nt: TGTGCCAGCAGCCCACCTGGCTTCAGCAACTACGAGCAGTACTTC
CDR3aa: CASSPPGFSNYEQYF

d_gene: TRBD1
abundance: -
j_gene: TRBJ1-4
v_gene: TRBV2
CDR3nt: TGTGCCAGCAGTCGGGACAGGGGGAAGAAAGGAGAAAAACTGTTTTTT
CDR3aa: CASSRDRGKKGEKLFF

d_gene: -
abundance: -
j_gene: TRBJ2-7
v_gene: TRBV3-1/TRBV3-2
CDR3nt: TGTGCCAGCAGCCCGCAGGGAGCAGACGAGCAGTACTTC
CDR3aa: CASSPQGADEQYF

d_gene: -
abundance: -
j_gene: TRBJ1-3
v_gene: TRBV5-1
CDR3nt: TGCGCCAGCAGCTTGGACATAGCTCTTGGGAACACCATATATTTT
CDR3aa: CASSLDIALGNTIYF

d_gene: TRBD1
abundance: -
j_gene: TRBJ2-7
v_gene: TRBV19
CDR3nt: TGTGCCGTCAGTCAGCAGGCAGGGGGCTTCTACGAGCAGTACTTC
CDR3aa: CAVSQQAGGFYEQYF